Sequencing of this T cell receptor beta chain was carried out in a study of cytomegalovirus exposure and HLA in healthy donors. Findings and limits, study-wide: Specificity for CMV antigens was confirmed in vitro for a few of the CMV-associated chains. Approximately 160 TCR beta chains were listed as cytomegalovirus-associated.

The data were produced by immunoSEQ multiplex PCR, yet TCRdb's version contains in-frame clones alone and is incomplete. In the table there are under 400,000 clones, approximately 90% of which are singletons. Only a few counts were recorded for this clone. Antigen specificity is unknown. The receptor comes from a woman aged 18-35 years in good health and CMV-seronegative. Sequencing input: PBMCs.

CDR3 nucleotide sequence: TGTGCCAGTAGTACTCCCGGGACAGGACACTATGGCTACACCTTC. It translates to CASSTPGTGHYGYTF. The rearrangement joins TRBV19 to TRBJ1-2, with 8 nucleotides matching TRBD1. CDR3 size: 15 residues. V shed 4 bases, J shed 3 bases, and the junction held 7 bases outside the gene matches. Germline values: CDR1 LNHDA, CDR2 SQIVND (reference sequence).